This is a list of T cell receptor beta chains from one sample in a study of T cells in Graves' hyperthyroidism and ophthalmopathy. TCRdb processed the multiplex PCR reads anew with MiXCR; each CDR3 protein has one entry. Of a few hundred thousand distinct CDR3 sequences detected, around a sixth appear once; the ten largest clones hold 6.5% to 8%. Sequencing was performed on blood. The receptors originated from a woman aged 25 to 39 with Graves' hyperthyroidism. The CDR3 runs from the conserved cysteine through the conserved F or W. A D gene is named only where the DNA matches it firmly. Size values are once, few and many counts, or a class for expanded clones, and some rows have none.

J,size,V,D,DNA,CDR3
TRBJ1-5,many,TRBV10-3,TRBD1,TGTGCCATCAGTGAGGAGGGGGCGCCGGGCAATCAGCCCCAGCATTTT,CAISEEGAPGNQPQHF
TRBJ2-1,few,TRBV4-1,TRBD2,TGCGCCAGCAGCCAAGAGGAGACTAGCGGGGTATTTGAGCAGTTCTTC,CASSQEETSGVFEQFF
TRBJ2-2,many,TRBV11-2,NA,TGTGCCAGCAGCTTATTTCGCGGACCGCTTAACACCGGGGAGCTGTTTTTT,CASSLFRGPLNTGELFF
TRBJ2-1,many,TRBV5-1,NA,TGCGCCAGCAGCTACAGGGCCGCCCCGCTACACGAGCAGTTCTTC,CASSYRAAPLHEQFF
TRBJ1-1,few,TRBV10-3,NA,TGTGCCATCAGTGGGGCGCTGGGGGAGGGCACTGAAGCTTTCTTT,CAISGALGEGTEAFF
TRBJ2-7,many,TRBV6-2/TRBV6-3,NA,TGTGCCAGCAGCGAAAGGGAGGCCTCCTACGAGCAGTACTTC,CASSEREASYEQYF
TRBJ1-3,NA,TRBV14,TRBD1,TGTGCCAGCAGCCGGGACAGGGCCGCTGGAAACACCATATATTTT,CASSRDRAAGNTIYF
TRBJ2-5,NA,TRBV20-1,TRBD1,TGCAGTGCGTGGACAGGGCCCCAAGAGACCCAGTACTTC,CSAWTGPQETQYF
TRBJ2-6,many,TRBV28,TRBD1,TGTGCCAGCAAAGAGGGACAGCGGTTGTCCGGGGCCAACGTCCTGACTTTC,CASKEGQRLSGANVLTF
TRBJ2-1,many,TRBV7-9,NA,TGTGCCAGCAGCTTGGCCCTAGGGCAGTTCTTC,CASSLALGQFF
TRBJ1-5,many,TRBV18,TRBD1,TGTGCCAGCTCACTCGACAGGGGGCTTGATCAGCCCCAGCATTTT,CASSLDRGLDQPQHF
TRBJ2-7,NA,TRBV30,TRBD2,TGTGCCTGGAGTGTAGCGCGGGCTAGCGGGAGCTCCTACGAGCAGTACTTC,CAWSVARASGSSYEQYF
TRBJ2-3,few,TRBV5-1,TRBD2,TGCGCCAGCAGCTTAGCGGGGTCTCGAGATACGCAGTATTTT,CASSLAGSRDTQYF
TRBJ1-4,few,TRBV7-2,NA,TGTGCCAGCAGCTTAGCGGGAAGCCCAAATGAAAAACTGTTTTTT,CASSLAGSPNEKLFF
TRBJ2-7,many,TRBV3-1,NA,TGTGCCAGCAGCCAAGGCGGGGTTTCCTACGAGCAGTACTTC,CASSQGGVSYEQYF
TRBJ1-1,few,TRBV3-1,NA,TGTGCCAGCAGCCAGGGGGCGCACACTGAAGCTTTCTTT,CASSQGAHTEAFF
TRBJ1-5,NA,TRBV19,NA,TGTGCCAGTAGTATTAGATGGGATAAGGGGCTTCAGCCCCAGCATTTT,CASSIRWDKGLQPQHF
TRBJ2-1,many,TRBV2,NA,TGTGCCAGCAGTGAGATGAGCTCCTACAATGAGCAGTTCTTC,CASSEMSSYNEQFF
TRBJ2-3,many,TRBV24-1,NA,TGTGCCACCAGTGAGAGCGGAACAGATACGCAGTATTTT,CATSESGTDTQYF
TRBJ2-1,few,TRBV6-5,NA,TGTGCCAGCAGTTACGGTGGGGGGGCCTACAGTGAGCAGTTCTTC,CASSYGGGAYSEQFF
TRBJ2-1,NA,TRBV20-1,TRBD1,TGCAGTGTCTCAGGGGGCGCACACAATGAGCAGTTCTTC,CSVSGGAHNEQFF
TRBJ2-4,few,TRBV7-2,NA,TGTGCCAGCAGCTCGTCTACGGGGGTTGGAAACATTCAGTACTTC,CASSSSTGVGNIQYF
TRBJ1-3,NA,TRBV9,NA,TGTGCCAGCAGCGTAGAGATGGCAGCTGGAAACACCATATATTTT,CASSVEMAAGNTIYF
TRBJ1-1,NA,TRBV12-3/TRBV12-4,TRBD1,TGTGCCAGCAGGGGGGGACAGGAAGTGAACACTGAAGCTTTCTTT,CASRGGQEVNTEAFF
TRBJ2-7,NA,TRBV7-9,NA,TGTGCCAGCAGCTTAAGCAGGACCTCCGACGAGCAGTACTTC,CASSLSRTSDEQYF
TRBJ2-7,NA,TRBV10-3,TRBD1,TGTGCCATCAGTGGGGACAGCCGTACCTACGAGCAGTACTTC,CAISGDSRTYEQYF
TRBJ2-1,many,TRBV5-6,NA,TGTGCCAGCAGCCCCTCTTATCCTCGTTCTCCCTATGAGCAGTTCTTC,CASSPSYPRSPYEQFF
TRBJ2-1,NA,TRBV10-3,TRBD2,TGTGCCATCAGTCAGATCGGGACTAGCGAAGGGGGTGAGCAGTTCTTC,CAISQIGTSEGGEQFF
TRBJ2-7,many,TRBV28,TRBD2,TGTGCCAGCAGTTTATACGGACTAGCGGGAGGTTCGGACGAGCAGTACTTC,CASSLYGLAGGSDEQYF
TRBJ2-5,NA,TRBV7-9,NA,TGTGCCAGCGGGGGACGGGAGACCCAGTACTTC,CASGGRETQYF
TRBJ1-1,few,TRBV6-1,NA,TGTGCCAGCAGTGAAGCGACGGGGAGTTCCACTGAAGCTTTCTTT,CASSEATGSSTEAFF
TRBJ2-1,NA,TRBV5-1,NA,TGCGCCAGCAGCTTGGTCCCGGGGCCAAGCAATGAGCAGTTCTTC,CASSLVPGPSNEQFF
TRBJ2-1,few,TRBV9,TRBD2,TGTGCCAGCAGCGTAGCCCCTAGCGGGTACAATGAGCAGTTCTTC,CASSVAPSGYNEQFF
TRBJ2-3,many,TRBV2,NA,TGTGCCAGCACCGGGCCGCCCGGTACGCAGTATTTT,CASTGPPGTQYF
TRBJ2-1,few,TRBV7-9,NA,TGTGCCAGCAGCCTACCCCCCGAGCGGGTAAAGTTCTTC,CASSLPPERVKFF
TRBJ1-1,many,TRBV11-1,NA,TGTGCCAGCAGCTTAGCGACGAACACTGAAGCTTTCTTT,CASSLATNTEAFF
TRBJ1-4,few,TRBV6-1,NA,TGTGCCAGCAGTTCGACTGATGAAAAACTGTTTTTT,CASSSTDEKLFF
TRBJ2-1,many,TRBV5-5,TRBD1,TGTGCCAGCAGCTTGGGCGACAGGGGGCTGGACAATGAGCAGTTCTTC,CASSLGDRGLDNEQFF
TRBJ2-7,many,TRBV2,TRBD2,TGTGCCAGCAGATCACTAGCGGGATTCGGGCAGTACTTC,CASRSLAGFGQYF
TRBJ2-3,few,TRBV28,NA,TGTGCCAGCAGTTCGCAGAGAACCACAGATACGCAGTATTTT,CASSSQRTTDTQYF
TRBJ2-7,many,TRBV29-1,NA,TGCAGCGTGGTGAAGGACGAGCAGTACTTC,CSVVKDEQYF
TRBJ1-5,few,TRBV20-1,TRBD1,TGCAGTGCTAGAGAATTTCGGGGGGACAGCTACAATCAGCCCCAGCATTTT,CSAREFRGDSYNQPQHF
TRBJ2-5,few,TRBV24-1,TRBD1,TGTGCCACCGGGGAAGGGACAGCACAAGAGACCCAGTACTTC,CATGEGTAQETQYF
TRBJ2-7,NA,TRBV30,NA,TGTGCCTGGGGAGTAGGGGGGACCGAGCAGTACTTC,CAWGVGGTEQYF
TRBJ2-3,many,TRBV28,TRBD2,TGTGCCAGCAGTTTCCCACTAGCGGGAGGTGGAGATACGCAGTATTTT,CASSFPLAGGGDTQYF
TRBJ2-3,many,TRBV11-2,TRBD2,TGTGCCAGCAGCTTCGGACTAGCGGGAGTGAGGAGGGATACGCAGTATTTT,CASSFGLAGVRRDTQYF
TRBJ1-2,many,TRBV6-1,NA,TGTGCCAGCAGTAAACAGGGCGACTATGGCTACACCTTC,CASSKQGDYGYTF
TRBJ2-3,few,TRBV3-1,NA,TGTGCCAGCAGCCCCCTGGGGACTGAGAAAGATACGCAGTATTTT,CASSPLGTEKDTQYF
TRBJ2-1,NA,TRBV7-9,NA,TGTGCCAGCAGCTTAGGTCTGGGGGCAATAAATGAGCAGTTCTTC,CASSLGLGAINEQFF
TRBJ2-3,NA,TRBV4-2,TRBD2,TGTGCCAGCAGCCAAGATCCGGGGGGTACGAGCACAGATACGCAGTATTTT,CASSQDPGGTSTDTQYF
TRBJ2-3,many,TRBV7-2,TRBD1,TGTGCCAGCAGCTTATGGACAGGGTCGGTGCCAGATACGCAGTATTTT,CASSLWTGSVPDTQYF
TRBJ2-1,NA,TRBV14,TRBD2,TGTGCCAGCAGCCAAGCGCAACTAGCGGTCCCCCTTGATGAGCAGTTCTTC,CASSQAQLAVPLDEQFF
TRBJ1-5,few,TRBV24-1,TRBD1,TGTGCCACCAGTGATTTCCGTCCGGGACAGGGAGTGGAATATCATAGCAATCAGCCCCAGCATTTT,CATSDFRPGQGVEYHSNQPQHF
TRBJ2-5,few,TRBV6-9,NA,TGTGCCAGCAGTTACTCGAAATGGTTCGTAAATTTGAGAGGCGGGAACCTCAGGGAGACCCAGTACTTC,CASSYSKWFVNLRGGNLRETQYF
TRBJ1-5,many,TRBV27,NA,TGTGCCAGCAGTTGGGATAGCAATCAGCCCCAGCATTTT,CASSWDSNQPQHF
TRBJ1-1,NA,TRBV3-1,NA,TGTGCCAGCAGCCAAGGCAGTCGGACTGAAGCTTTCTTT,CASSQGSRTEAFF
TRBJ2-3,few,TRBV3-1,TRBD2,TGTGCCAGCAGCCAAGCTACTAGCGGGCACACAGATACGCAGTATTTT,CASSQATSGHTDTQYF